This T cell receptor beta chain comes out of a study of blood T cell repertoires in COVID-19. Background on the study: COVID-19 samples collected from the United States, Italy and Spain covered acute and convalescent phases. Sources were T cells, B-cell-depleted T cells, or PBMCs; the material itself was cDNA or gDNA.

The ends lost 7 bases at V and 2 bases at J; junction bases unmatched: 5. Germline V lookup: CDR1 SGDLS, CDR2 YYNGEE. The CDR3 consists of 14 residues. Study processing details: The assay estimated nucleated cells by amplifying reference gene primers. Libraries were prepared by immunoSEQ multiplex PCR; TCRdb keeps only in-frame clonotypes and omits some of them. That table is the source of V, J and clone size, and D and trimming were worked out from the DNA. The table lists about 260,000 clones, about 90% of them singletons. The sequence was collected from a woman between 40 and 50 years old who had recovered from COVID-19. The chain is built from TRBV9 and TRBJ2-4, with 8 nucleotides matching TRBD1. Sequencing used peripheral blood. The CDR3 coding sequence is TGTGCCAGCGGACAGGGCGGGTCCAAAAACATTCAGTACTTC. It yields the protein CASGQGGSKNIQYF.